Following are 22 T cell receptor beta chains from one sample sequenced in a study of regulatory T cells in long-lasting Graves disease. Building of the TCR beta libraries involved iRepertoire HTBI primers and Arm-PCR of CDR3 regions. Each CDR3 protein is one row after TCRdb ran MiXCR on the multiplex PCR reads. The table has 350,000 to 450,000 distinct CDR3 sequences, 12% seen once. Time point indicated: newly diagnosed GD, antithyroid drugs for less than 3 months. PBMC-extracted RNA yielded the TCR library. This same sample was also part of a study on T cells in Graves' hyperthyroidism and ophthalmopathy.

The input for sequencing was peripheral blood mononuclear cells (PBMCs), taken at new diagnosis, from a patient treated with antithyroid drugs. These receptors were taken from a woman aged 18-29 years with Graves disease.

Many counts were recorded for this clonotype. The chain has TRBV19 and TRBJ1-2; 9 positions match TRBD1. There are 16 residues in the CDR3. The ends lost 3 bases at V and 4 bases at J; junction bases unmatched: 9. Looked up from germline, CDR1 is LNHDA and CDR2 is SQIVND (reference sequence). The CDR3 here is CASSIAAGQGGYGYTF. The CDR3 DNA sequence: TGTGCCAGTAGTATCGCGGCGGGACAGGGTGGCTATGGCTACACCTTC.

This clonotype was observed at least ten times. This chain connects TRBV10-3 to TRBJ1-2; 8 bases are a match to TRBD1. The CDR3 covers 16 residues. Germline V CDR1 and CDR2: ENHRY, SYGVKD. J gave up 1 base and V 6 bases, and 10 bases lay outside the gene matches. The DNA for the CDR3 is TGTGCCATCAGACCCGGACAGGGCGAGATTAACTATGGCTACACCTTC. It specifies CAIRPGQGEINYGYTF.

This clonotype has a count of ten or more. The chain links TRBV7-2 to TRBJ1-2; 7 bases line up with TRBD1. V was pared by 2 bases and J by 4 bases, with 10 bases of the junction left unmatched. Germline CDR1 SGHTA, CDR2 FQGNSA. The length of the CDR3 is 16 residues. The CDR3: CASSLTPQGGGYGYTF. The CDR3 DNA reads TGTGCCAGCAGCTTAACCCCGCAGGGGGGGGGCTATGGCTACACCTTC.

This clonotype was detected ten times or more. The rearrangement uses TRBV7-2 and TRBJ1-2; D is uncertain. Per germline, CDR1 SGHTA and CDR2 FQGNSA. V lost 3 bases and J 4 bases, leaving 9 bases between the germline ends. The CDR3 is 13 amino acids. The CDR3 coding sequence is TGTGCCAGCAGCTTTCCGGAGTCCTATGGCTACACCTTC. As protein: CASSFPESYGYTF.

The rearrangement uses TRBV14 and TRBJ2-1, with 7 bases matching TRBD1. Germline V gene data show CDR1 as SGHDN and CDR2 as FVKESK. The junction had 3 bases not matched to a gene; V was cut back by 0 bases and J by 4 bases. This CDR3 contains 15 residues. Written as DNA, the CDR3 is TGTGCCAGCAGCCAAGAAGGGGGCTGGTACAATGAGCAGTTCTTC. It is translated as CASSQEGGWYNEQFF.

This clonotype was counted ten times or more. This rearrangement joins TRBV7-3 to TRBJ2-3; 7 nucleotides agree with TRBD2. The V gene end was trimmed by 4 bases and the J gene end by 2 bases; junction bases not matched to a gene: 6. The CDR3 totals 15 residues. Germline loops: CDR1 SGHTA, CDR2 FQGTGA. CDR3 bases: TGTGCCAGCAGCTCCATAGCGGGCCCCACAGATACGCAGTATTTT. It is translated as CASSSIAGPTDTQYF.

The chain employs TRBV6-5 and TRBJ1-1; no definite D call. V was trimmed by 2 bases and J by 6 bases, leaving 13 bases between them. Germline lookup yields CDR1 MNHEY and CDR2 SVGAGI. This CDR3 contains 14 residues. CDR3 DNA sequence: TGTGCCAGCAGTTACGGGTATTGGGCGCCTGAAGCTTTCTTT. This sequence encodes CASSYGYWAPEAFF.

Comment on this clonotype: A single base separates this from a much larger clone, so it may be a read error. The genes are TRBV10-3 and TRBJ2-7; D is tentatively TRBD1 or TRBD2 (5 bases each). V was shortened by 5 bases and J by 3 bases, with 11 bases between the two germline ends. The CDR3 runs to 13 residues. CDR1 ENHRY and CDR2 SYGVKD come from the germline V gene. CDR3: CAISWDGGYEQYF. CDR3 DNA sequence: TGTGCCATCAGTTGGGACGGAGGCTACGAGCAGTACTTC.

This clonotype was counted a few times. V is TRBV27 and J is TRBJ2-1; TRBD1 matches at 7 bases. Germline V CDR1 and CDR2: MNHEY, SMNVEV (reference sequence). The CDR3 contains 14 residues. V lost 5 bases and J lost 0; bases outside the gene matches: 1. The CDR3 nucleotides read TGTGCCAGCAGTAACAGGGGCTCCTACAATGAGCAGTTCTTC. Translated, it gives CASSNRGSYNEQFF.

This clonotype was recorded at least ten times. The V gene is TRBV27, the J gene TRBJ1-1; D is unclear. V was cut by 7 bases and J by 3 bases, with 9 bases left in between. The germline gives CDR1 MNHEY, CDR2 SMNVEV (reference sequence). The CDR3 is made up of 12 amino acids. The CDR3 nucleotides are TGTGCCAGCATTGGAAGGGACACTGAAGCTTTCTTT. Translating it yields CASIGRDTEAFF.

The rearrangement uses TRBV19 and TRBJ2-2; D remains unclear. CDR1 LNHDA and CDR2 SQIVND come from the germline V gene (reference sequence). V lost 0 bases and J lost 12, with 5 bases in between. This CDR3 comprises 11 residues. In DNA form, the CDR3 reads TGTGCCAGTAGTATAGATGGGCAGCTGTTTTTT. This codes for CASSIDGQLFF.

This clonotype was found a few times. The V and J genes are TRBV19 and TRBJ2-7, with D maybe TRBD1 (5 bases). V was shortened by 8 bases and J by 2 bases, with 19 bases between the two germline ends. This CDR3 has 15 amino acids. The V gene's germline CDR1 is LNHDA and CDR2 SQIVND (reference sequence). As DNA, the CDR3 is TGTGCCAGTCGGACCTCAGGGATGGGGACCTACGAGCAGTACTTC. The encoded protein is CASRTSGMGTYEQYF.

With regard to this clonotype: This may arise from a read error, as a much more abundant clone is one base away. This sequence joins TRBV28 and TRBJ2-7; 7 nucleotides line up with TRBD1. CDR1 and CDR2 (germline): MDHEN, SYDVKM. The length of the CDR3 is 14 residues. The CDR3 spells CASSSRDRVYGQYV. DNA of the CDR3: TGTGCCAGCAGTTCCCGGGACAGAGTCTACGGGCAGTACGTC.

This clonotype was recorded at least ten times. The rearrangement joins TRBV2 to TRBJ1-5, with 7 positions matching TRBD1. Per the germline V gene, CDR1 is SNHLY and CDR2 is FYNNEI. Trimming cost V 8 bases and J 3 bases; bases outside gene matches: 4. This CDR3 is 13 amino acids long. CDR3 region: CASVQGFNQPQHF. The CDR3 coding sequence is TGTGCCAGCGTACAGGGGTTCAATCAGCCCCAGCATTTT.

The table lists this clonotype with many counts. The V and J genes are TRBV6-4 and TRBJ1-5; tentatively, D is TRBD1 (6 bases). V was clipped by 6 bases and J by 5 bases, with 23 bases between them. Germline V gene sequence: CDR1 MRHNA, CDR2 SNTAGT. The CDR3 totals 17 residues. CDR3 protein: CASRTPYLGQSHQPQHF. The CDR3 DNA follows: TGTGCCAGCAGGACCCCTTACCTTGGACAGTCTCATCAGCCCCAGCATTTT.

This clonotype has at least ten counts. This sequence joins TRBV11-2 and TRBJ2-1; D might be TRBD2 (7 bases). V shed 5 bases and J shed 8 bases, with 22 bases lying between them. The CDR3 is made up of 16 amino acids. Germline V gene lookup returns CDR1 SGHAT and CDR2 FQNNGV. CDR3 DNA: TGTGCCAGCAGCCCAACGCGGGGGCCTAATTTCGATGAGCAGTTCTTC. Translating it yields CASSPTRGPNFDEQFF.

Concerning this clonotype: This may be a read error: a much more frequent sequence differs by one nucleotide. The rearrangement joins TRBV29-1 to TRBJ2-4; possibly TRBD1 for D (5 bases). The CDR3 is 10 residues long. Germline V gives CDR1 SQVTM, CDR2 ANQGSEA. V was cut by 6 bases and J by 13 bases, with 13 bases left in between. This chain's CDR3 is CSVRENEQYF. The CDR3 coding sequence is TGCAGCGTCAGGGAAAATGAGCAGTACTTC.

The table lists this clonotype with a few counts. The genes are TRBV18 and TRBJ2-7; TRBD1 or TRBD2 may be the D gene (5 bases each). The CDR3 sequence is 16 residues long. Germline V gives CDR1 KGHSH, CDR2 LQKENI. The V and J ends lost 0 bases and 2 bases respectively, with 14 bases between them. The CDR3 DNA is TGTGCCAGCTCACCACCCACCAGGGAGCCCCCCTACGAGCAGTACTTC. It is translated as CASSPPTREPPYEQYF.

This clonotype was counted ten times or more. J is TRBJ2-1 and V is TRBV12-3 or TRBV12-4; the match to TRBD2 covers 9 bases. The CDR3 has 20 amino acids. Trimming cost V 3 bases and J 0 bases; bases outside gene matches: 15. For the CDR3, the DNA is TGTGCCAGCAGTTTGGTGAGGAGAGCGGGAGGATCAAGCTCCTACAATGAGCAGTTCTTC. It translates to CASSLVRRAGGSSSYNEQFF.

This clonotype was seen at least ten times. The chain carries TRBV28 and TRBJ2-2; D is possibly TRBD1 (5 bases). Germline V gene sequence: CDR1 MDHEN, CDR2 SYDVKM. The CDR3 length is 16 residues. V shed 8 bases and J shed 1 base, with 17 bases lying between them. The CDR3 DNA reads as TGTGCCAGCGCCTCGCCGTGGGGCAGGAACACCGGGGAGCTGTTTTTT. Translated, it gives CASASPWGRNTGELFF.

The V and J genes are TRBV4-3 and TRBJ1-5; no firm D call. Germline V gene lookup returns CDR1 LGHNA and CDR2 YSLEER. CDR3 length: 15 amino acids. Deletions cut 0 bases from V and 6 bases from J, with 12 bases between. As DNA, the CDR3 is TGCGCCAGCAGCCAAGATTGGATTGGGCTTCAGCCCCAGCATTTT. This encodes CASSQDWIGLQPQHF.

A word on this clonotype: A read error is possible here, since a much larger clone lies one base away. The chain is built from TRBV7-9 and TRBJ2-5, with 8 positions matching TRBD2. The germline V gene encodes CDR1 SEHNR and CDR2 FQNEAQ (reference sequence). This CDR3 spans 15 amino acids. V shed 4 bases and J 7 bases; nucleotides not matched to a gene: 11. CDR3 nucleotide sequence: TGTGCCAGCAGCTCACCCTTAGCGGGAACTGGGACCCAGTACTTC. Translating it yields CASSSPLAGTGTQYF.